A single sample gave rise to the 8 T cell receptor beta chains below, sequenced in a study of T cell repertoires in cytomegalovirus infection. One entry per CDR3 protein, called by TCRdb with MiXCR from the reads. The sample carries approximately 750,000 distinct CDR3 sequences, approximately 40% recorded once. The sample was PBMCs. Receptors originate from a human donor in good health (CMV status not recorded). Some clones in this sample may be carry-over from other donors' samples.

As for this clonotype: The CDR3 does not close with the conserved phenylalanine or tryptophan, likely indicating a read error. This chain joins TRBV11-2 and TRBJ2-7, with unresolved D. Germline assignment: CDR1 SGHAT and CDR2 FQNNGV. This CDR3 spans 18 amino acids. The CDR3: CASSLRSSGGRRPYGQYS. CDR3 coding DNA: TGTGCCAGCAGCTTACGGAGTTCGGGTGGGCGCCGCCCCTACGGGCAGTACTCC.

This clonotype was seen a handful of times. The V and J genes are TRBV6-2 or TRBV6-3 and TRBJ1-2, with D unresolved. Trimming took 6 bases from V and 2 from J, leaving 16 bases between them. The CDR3 runs 15 residues. Germline V lookup: CDR1 MNHEY, CDR2 SVGEGT. The CDR3 here is CASRPEATGNYGYTF. In nucleotides, the CDR3 is TGTGCCAGCAGGCCCGAAGCGACGGGAAACTATGGCTACACCTTC.

This clonotype was found a few times. The chain combines TRBV2 with TRBJ2-2, with 8 positions matching TRBD2. Per the germline V gene, CDR1 is SNHLY and CDR2 is FYNNEI. There are 17 residues in the CDR3. V shed 4 bases and J 6 bases; nucleotides not matched to a gene: 13. CDR3 loop: CASSGSGTRGIPGELFF. The CDR3, as DNA: TGTGCCAGCAGTGGGTCCGGGACTAGAGGAATTCCCGGGGAGCTGTTTTTT.

This clonotype was seen a handful of times. The genes are TRBV10-1 and TRBJ2-2, with D possibly TRBD1 on 6 matching bases. Germline V CDR1 and CDR2: WNHNN, SYGVQD (reference sequence). The V gene lost 3 bases and the J gene lost 4 bases, with 12 bases spanning the gap. The CDR3 covers 15 residues. CDR3 amino acids: CASSEEGGLTGELFF. CDR3 nucleotides: TGCGCCAGCAGTGAAGAAGGGGGTCTCACCGGGGAGCTGTTTTTT.

This chain connects TRBV7-9 to TRBJ1-4; tentative D call: TRBD1 (5 bases). The germline V gene encodes CDR1 SEHNR and CDR2 FQNEAQ (reference sequence). The CDR3 contains 13 residues. V was cut by 4 bases and J by 8 bases, with 11 bases left in between. CDR3 in amino acids: CASSSQGREKLFF. In DNA, the CDR3 is TGTGCCAGCAGCTCTCAGGGTCGCGAAAAACTGTTTTTT.

In regard to this clonotype: The DNA is omitted, as the CDR3 cannot be located on it reliably, and the CDR3 follows TCRdb's listing. The chain joins TRBV12-3 or TRBV12-4 to TRBJ1-5; the D call of TRBD1 is as the table states it, not checked on the DNA. 16 amino acids form the CDR3, both terminal residues included. Here the CDR3 reads CASSDRFAPGNQPQPF.

V usage is TRBV28 and J usage is TRBJ1-6; D ambiguous. Germline CDR1 reads MDHEN; CDR2 reads SYDVKM. Trimming stripped 11 bases from V and 10 bases from J, with 18 bases between. The CDR3 is 13 residues long. The CDR3 region is CASWAEPRSPLHF. CDR3 bases: TGTGCCTCCTGGGCAGAGCCACGATCACCCCTCCACTTT.

This clonotype occurred once. This may arise from a read error, as a much more abundant clone is one base away. The chain couples TRBV7-8 to TRBJ1-2; 8 nucleotides agree with TRBD1. Germline V gene lookup returns CDR1 SGHVS and CDR2 FQNEAQ. The CDR3 spans 15 residues. The CDR3 protein is CASSRRGQAIYVYTF. Written as DNA, the CDR3 is TGTGCCAGCAGCCGGAGGGGACAGGCAATCTATGTCTACACCTTC.